This record covers a single T cell receptor beta chain. Which antigen it targets is not known. No much larger clone is present one base from it, and per-base qualities are unavailable. Receptor amplification or capture employed the immunoSEQ multiplex PCR assay. As for the original processing: During preprocessing, nonproductive sequences were removed, as were CDR3s that did not start with C, did not end with F or W, or were shorter than 7 amino acids. Antigen-specific clonotypes were called with the MANAFEST web app, based on expansion relative to reference and other culture wells. To be counted as positive, a clone had to show significant expansion compared with the reference culture, at an FDR below 0.05, in 2 of 3 replicate wells. Positive clones also required significant expansion versus all other tandem wells and an odds ratio above 5. After three terminal residues were trimmed from each end, CDR3 homology was quantified as pairwise Levenshtein distance using the stringdist R package. What TCRdb holds here is the immuneACCESS table cut down to in-frame rearrangements. Part of the clones is not present; checked against another copy, under half of the missing clones reflect an unresolved V gene, and the others are unexplained. V, J and clone size are those of that table, while D and trimming were read from the DNA. Recorded for this sample are approximately 25,000 clones; roughly 70% of them occurred a single time. Around 18% of the sample goes to the ten largest clones.

This entry comes from a study of CD4 T cells in relation to SARS-CoV-2 and coronaviruses listed by TCRdb under 2021. Looking at the study overall: In the ViraFEST assay, PBMCs were cultured with antigen for under 13 days, after which TCR beta CDR3s were sequenced to identify antigen-specific clonal expansions. An HIV-1 Nef peptide pool or a culture without peptide was used as the negative reference condition. HLA restriction was mapped for shared crossreactive spike epitopes using patient-derived lymphoblastoid cell lines. The study assessed, at the TCR clonotype level, memory CD4+ T cell crossreactivity between SARS-CoV-2 and common cold coronavirus spike proteins. The Adaptive Biotechnologies TCR-sequencing kit was used to sequence samples from a few pre-COVID donors and the naive versus memory experiments, whereas other data were Illumina-based. A different, Illumina-based TCR-beta assay was used to sequence expansion assays from other donors in the study. The full study reports these points: Significantly weaker SARS-CoV-2-driven expansion was shown by crossreactive clones than by monoreactive clones, consistent with antigenic imprinting. The study was constrained by small numbers of patients and of tested TCRs. Crossreactivity analysis was centred on spike protein, so crossreactivity against other viral proteins was not assessed. Roughly 64% of donors had memory CD4+ clonotypes that crossrecognized SARS-CoV-2 and at least one common cold coronavirus spike. No donor contributed both pre-pandemic and post-infection samples, which limited tracing the source of pre-existing responses.

CD4+ T cells from unexposed donors were collected before the COVID-19 pandemic (2011-2018). After about 9 days of culture, CD4+ T cells were isolated with the EasySep CD4+ T cell isolation kit. Unexposed donor CD4+ T cells were tested for reactivity to SARS-CoV-2 S and N and four common cold coronavirus spike pools, as cell number allowed. PBMCs were cultured at under 2.5 million per well in IMDM supplemented with about 5% human AB serum and 10 IU/ml IL-2. Half of the culture medium was replaced with fresh IL-2-containing medium on days 3 and 7. Each peptide culture condition was generally run in triplicate replicate wells. Leukapheresis product for the unexposed donors was purchased commercially. Ficoll-Paque PLUS gradient centrifugation was used to isolate PBMCs from either whole blood or leukapheresis product. The PBMCs went either fresh into the expansion assay or into cryopreservation at -140 degrees C. The QIAamp Micro DNA Kit was used to extract genomic DNA from the CD4+ T cells.

From a lookup of the germline V gene, CDR1 and CDR2 are KGHSH and LQKENI. From its cysteine to its phenylalanine, the CDR3 spans 16 amino acids. Of the read, only the CDR3 DNA is kept; its 48 bases are in frame from base 1. V is pared back by 3 bases and J by 1 base, with 14 bases lying between the germline termini. The sequenced material came from CD4+ T cells from PBMCs, cultured in vitro. Recombination joined TRBV18 with TRBJ2-3, with the identity of the D gene unclear. This TCR came from a human donor in good health. The bases are TGTGCCAGCTCACCGGTGACCGGAAGAGGCACAGATACGCAGTATTTT. Translated, this gives CASSPVTGRGTDTQYF.